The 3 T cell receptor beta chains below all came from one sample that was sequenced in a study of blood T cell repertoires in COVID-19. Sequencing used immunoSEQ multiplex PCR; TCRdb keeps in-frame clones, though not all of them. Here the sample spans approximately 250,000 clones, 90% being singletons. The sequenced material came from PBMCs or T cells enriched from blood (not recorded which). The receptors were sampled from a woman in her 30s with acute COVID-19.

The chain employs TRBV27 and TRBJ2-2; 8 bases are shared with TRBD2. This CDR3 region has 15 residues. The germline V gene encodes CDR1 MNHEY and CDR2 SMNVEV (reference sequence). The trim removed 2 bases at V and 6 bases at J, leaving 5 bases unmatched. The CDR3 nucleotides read TGTGCCAGCAGTTTAAGTAGCGGGATAGCCGGGGAGCTGTTTTTT. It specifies CASSLSSGIAGELFF.

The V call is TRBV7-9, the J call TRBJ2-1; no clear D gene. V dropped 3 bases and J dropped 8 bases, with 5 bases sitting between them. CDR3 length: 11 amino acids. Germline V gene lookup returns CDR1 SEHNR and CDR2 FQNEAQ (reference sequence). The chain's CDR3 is CASSFIDEQFF. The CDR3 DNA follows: TGTGCCAGCAGCTTCATAGATGAGCAGTTCTTC.

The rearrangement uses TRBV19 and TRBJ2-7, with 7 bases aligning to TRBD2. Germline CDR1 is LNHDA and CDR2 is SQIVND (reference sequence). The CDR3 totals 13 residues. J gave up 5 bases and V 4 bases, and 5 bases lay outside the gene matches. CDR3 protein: CASSRGRGDEQYF. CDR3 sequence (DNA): TGTGCCAGTAGTAGAGGGAGGGGCGACGAGCAGTACTTC.